One and the same sample provided the 24 T cell receptor beta chains below, sequenced in a study of Graves' ophthalmopathy and Graves' hyperthyroidism. The study amplified TCR beta CDR3 regions using RNA transcripts. First-round RT-PCR employed HTBI primers, with a second-round multiplex PCR after it. Each CDR3 protein gets one entry after TCRdb re-called the multiplex PCR reads with MiXCR. Found here are about 600,000 distinct CDR3 sequences, 35% to 40% of them singletons; the top ten hold 4% to 5%. The specimen was peripheral blood or thyroid tissue (not recorded which). These receptor sequences come from an adult man with Graves' hyperthyroidism.

Only a few counts were recorded for this clonotype. The CDR3 coding sequence is TGTGCCAGCAGTGAAGGGGCTGACCATGAAGCTTTCTTT. Amino acids: CASSEGADHEAFF. V and J are TRBV6-1 and TRBJ1-1; D is uncertain. Deletions cut 1 base from V and 7 bases from J, with 10 bases between. The CDR3 consists of 13 residues. CDR1 MNHNS and CDR2 SASEGT come from the germline V gene.

There are many counts of this clonotype. The CDR3, as DNA: TGTGCCAGCAGCCAGGCGCCCGGGGGCTCGGTCACTGAAGCTTTCTTT. Protein: CASSQAPGGSVTEAFF. The chain links TRBV5-6 to TRBJ1-1; tentatively, D is TRBD1 (6 bases). The CDR3 loop spans 16 amino acids. Germline V gene data show CDR1 as SGHDT and CDR2 as YYEEEE. V lost 4 bases, J lost 4 bases, and 20 bases lay in between.

In this sample, this clonotype turned up many times. V usage is TRBV2 and J usage is TRBJ2-7, with D unclear. The CDR3 is 13 residues long. Germline CDR1 and CDR2: SNHLY and FYNNEI. Trimming removed 8 bases from V and 3 bases from J, with 14 bases in between. In DNA, the CDR3 is TGTGCCAGCGGGTCGGCTAGAGACTACGAGCAGTACTTC. Translated: CASGSARDYEQYF.

J is TRBJ1-2 and V is TRBV5-1, with D maybe TRBD1 (6 bases). Germline V gene sequence: CDR1 SGHRS, CDR2 YFSETQ. The CDR3 loop spans 15 amino acids. Trimming took 3 bases from V and 3 from J, leaving 15 bases between them. The CDR3 nucleotides are TGCGCCAGCAGCTGGAACCAGGGGTTTGACTATGGCTACACCTTC. It codes for CASSWNQGFDYGYTF.

This clonotype was counted a few times. The V call is TRBV5-1, the J call TRBJ1-1; D gene ambiguous. Trimming took 4 bases from V and 1 from J, leaving 8 bases between them. The CDR3 contains 13 residues. In germline, CDR1 is SGHRS, CDR2 YFSETQ. The DNA of the CDR3 is TGCGCCAGCAGCCAAACTTCGAACACTGAAGCTTTCTTT. Amino acid sequence: CASSQTSNTEAFF.

This clonotype was detected many times. The chain joins TRBV13 to TRBJ2-7, with D perhaps TRBD1 (6 bases). V was pared by 1 base and J by 2 bases, with 15 bases between. Germline loops: CDR1 PRHDT, CDR2 FYEKMQ (reference sequence). The CDR3 has 16 amino acids. CDR3 nucleotide sequence: TGTGCCAGCAGCTTAGCTGCCCGCGGACAGACCTACGAGCAGTACTTC. Its protein product is CASSLAARGQTYEQYF.

Many counts were recorded for this clonotype. The chain uses TRBV19 and TRBJ2-5, with 11 bases aligning to TRBD2. After removal of 3 bases from V and 1 base from J, the junction contained 1 base not matched to a gene. In germline, CDR1 is LNHDA, CDR2 SQIVND (reference sequence). The CDR3 covers 15 residues. CDR3 nucleotides: TGTGCCAGTAGTATCCTAGCGGGGGGCCAAGAGACCCAGTACTTC. Amino acids: CASSILAGGQETQYF. The full variable domain, completed using reference TRBV19 and TRBJ2-5, is DGGITQSPKYLFRKEGQNVTLSCEQNLNHDAMYWYRQDPGQGLRLIYYSQIVNDFQKGDIAEGYSVSREKKESFPLTVTSAQKNPTAFYLCASSILAGGQETQYFGPGTRLLVL.

This clonotype appeared many times. This sequence joins TRBV29-1 and TRBJ1-2; D gene ambiguous. The length of the CDR3 is 12 residues. The germline V gene has CDR1 SQVTM and CDR2 ANQGSEA. Trimming took off 5 bases at V and 7 bases at J, with 14 bases between the two ends. Written as DNA, the CDR3 is TGCAGCGTTCAAAAAACGACGGCTGGCTACACCTTC. Residues: CSVQKTTAGYTF.

This clonotype came up many times. The V and J genes are TRBV6-5 and TRBJ1-5; possible D gene TRBD1, 5 bases. V gave up 4 bases and J gave up 6 bases, with 10 bases separating them. This CDR3 region has 13 residues. Germline CDR1 MNHEY, CDR2 SVGAGI. The CDR3 sequence is CASSWDVSQPQHF. The CDR3 DNA is TGTGCCAGCAGTTGGGACGTAAGTCAGCCCCAGCATTTT.

This clonotype occurred a few times. The V call is TRBV3-1, the J call TRBJ2-7, with 10 bases identical to TRBD2. This CDR3 has 14 residues. CDR1 is LGHDT, CDR2 YNNKEL, per germline (reference sequence). The V and J ends lost 0 bases and 5 bases, in that order; junction bases with no gene match: 1. The CDR3, as DNA: TGTGCCAGCAGCCAAGAAACTAGCGGGGACGAGCAGTACTTC. Amino acids: CASSQETSGDEQYF.

The chain is built from TRBV19 and TRBJ1-1; maybe TRBD1 (5 bases). V lost 8 bases, J lost 5 bases, and 12 bases lay in between. Germline loops: CDR1 LNHDA, CDR2 SQIVND (reference sequence). This CDR3 region has 12 residues. Here the CDR3 reads CASHAGWTEAFF. The CDR3 DNA follows: TGTGCCAGTCATGCAGGGTGGACTGAAGCTTTCTTT.

On this clonotype: This could be a read error, since a much larger clone is one nucleotide away. The chain recombines TRBV12-3 or TRBV12-4 with TRBJ1-1; D perhaps matches TRBD1 (6 bases). The CDR3 sequence is 13 residues long. V dropped 7 bases and J dropped 5 bases, with 14 bases sitting between them. The CDR3: CASTGQERTEAFF. CDR3 coding DNA: TGTGCCAGCACGGGACAAGAAAGGACTGAAGCTTTCTTT.

The chain uses TRBV25-1 and TRBJ2-2, with D maybe TRBD1 (6 bases). Between the trimmed V and J ends, which lost 5 bases and 11 bases, there was a span of 18 bases. From germline, CDR1 is MGHDK and CDR2 SYGVNS. CDR3 length equals 14 residues. The CDR3 nucleotides read TGTGCCAGCAGTAAACAGGGTGTACCGGGCGAGCTGTTTTTT. This encodes CASSKQGVPGELFF.

Turning to this clonotype: At one end the junction does not follow the germline gene, possibly because of a read error. The CDR3 here is CASTRRAQGSNTGEMFF. CDR3 coding DNA: TGTGCCAGCACCCGAAGAGCGCAGGGCTCGAACACCGGGGAGATGTTTTTT. This chain links TRBV7-9 with TRBJ2-2; D may be TRBD1 or TRBD2 (5 bases each). From germline, CDR1 is SEHNR and CDR2 FQNEAQ (reference sequence). The CDR3 spans 17 residues.

The genes are TRBV7-2 and TRBJ2-5; D not certain. The CDR3 sequence is 14 residues long. Germline loops: CDR1 SGHTA, CDR2 FQGNSA. V was pared by 6 bases and J by 1 base, with 12 bases between. CDR3 in DNA: TGTGCCAGCAGTTTTCAGAACAGCCAAGAGACCCAGTACTTC. Translating it yields CASSFQNSQETQYF.

This rearrangement joins TRBV20-1 to TRBJ2-1; 12 bases match TRBD2. CDR3 length: 15 residues. Losses at the gene ends were 4 bases for V and 2 bases for J; bases not matched to a gene: 3. CDR1 is DFQATT, CDR2 SNEGSKA, per germline (reference sequence). The CDR3 sequence is CSAKGLAGPYNEQFF. Written as DNA, the CDR3 is TGCAGTGCTAAAGGACTAGCGGGACCCTACAATGAGCAGTTCTTC.

This clonotype occurred a few times. CDR3 protein: CASSLGPPGSGAPQHF. In DNA, the CDR3 is TGTGCCAGCAGTTTAGGACCACCGGGCTCGGGGGCGCCCCAGCATTTT. The V call is TRBV12-3 or TRBV12-4, the J call TRBJ1-5; tentative D call: TRBD1 (6 bases). Deletions cut 1 base from V and 9 bases from J, with 19 bases between. This CDR3 is built from 16 residues.

V usage is TRBV12-3 or TRBV12-4 and J usage is TRBJ1-1, with D tentatively TRBD1 (6 bases). V shed 3 bases and J shed 5 bases, with 25 bases lying between them. CDR3 length: 18 amino acids. CDR3 in DNA: TGTGCCAGCAGTTTGGCGGGCCAGGGGAGTCTGGGTAGGACTGAAGCTTTCTTT. This encodes CASSLAGQGSLGRTEAFF.

This clonotype was seen many times. This chain connects TRBV9 to TRBJ2-7; no clear D. CDR1 and CDR2 from the germline V gene are SGDLS and YYNGEE. V lost 0 bases to trimming and J lost 2 bases, with 12 bases between them. The CDR3 length is 15 residues. CDR3 amino acids: CASSVVSREAYEQYF. The CDR3 DNA follows: TGTGCCAGCAGCGTAGTATCGAGAGAGGCCTACGAGCAGTACTTC.

This chain uses TRBV30 with TRBJ2-5; 9 positions match TRBD1. This CDR3 is 13 amino acids long. Germline CDR1 is GTSNPN and CDR2 is SVGIG (reference sequence). Germline trimming cut 4 bases from V and 9 bases from J; bases unmatched to any gene: 9. In DNA form, the CDR3 reads TGTGCCTGGATGGGACAGGGTGCTGGGCCCCAGTACTTC. Its translation is CAWMGQGAGPQYF.

With regard to this clonotype: The conserved phenylalanine or tryptophan is not found at the CDR3 terminus, so this likely reflects a read error. The chain has TRBV12-3 or TRBV12-4 and TRBJ1-1, with D possibly being TRBD1 (6 bases). The CDR3 extends over 13 amino acids. V shed 6 bases and J shed 3 bases, with 11 bases lying between them. The CDR3 DNA reads TGTGCCAGCAGAACACAGGGAGACACTGAAGCTTTCTCT. Protein sequence: CASRTQGDTEAFS.

The sample holds many counts of this clonotype. The chain has TRBV12-3 or TRBV12-4 and TRBJ2-6; TRBD1 is a possible D gene (5 bases). CDR3 length: 20 residues. Deletions cut 0 bases from V and 4 bases from J, with 22 bases between. The CDR3, as DNA: TGTGCCAGCAGTTTAGCGCTTGGAATAATATTGGGGCCCGGGGCCAACGTCCTGACTTTC. As protein: CASSLALGIILGPGANVLTF.

The J gene is TRBJ1-2, the V gene TRBV29-1; no definite D call. The CDR3 consists of 13 residues. The germline gives CDR1 SQVTM, CDR2 ANQGSEA. V lost 0 bases and J 2 bases, leaving 7 bases between the germline ends. CDR3 in amino acids: CSVEEFGNYGYTF. DNA of the CDR3: TGCAGCGTTGAAGAATTTGGGAACTATGGCTACACCTTC.

In regard to this clonotype: A much larger clone differs by one base, so this may be a read error. The chain joins TRBV29-1 to TRBJ2-7; D may be TRBD2 (6 bases). The CDR3 has 14 amino acids. CDR1 and CDR2 from the germline V gene are SQVTM and ANQGSEA. This chain's CDR3 is CSARPGLTSYEQCF. The CDR3 DNA is TGCAGCGCTAGACCGGGACTTACCTCCTACGAGCAGTGCTTC.